The rows below give T cell receptor beta chains drawn from one sample of a study of blood T cell repertoires in COVID-19. Sequencing used immunoSEQ multiplex PCR; TCRdb keeps in-frame clones, though not all of them. The sample has around 200,000 clones, 87% seen once; the top ten hold about 12%. Input material: peripheral blood. These receptor sequences come from a woman under 30 who had recovered from COVID-19. Both conserved end residues are part of each CDR3.

>TRBV25-1
CASSGLAGENEQYF
>TRBV7-9
CASLAGGSYNEQFF
>TRBV7-9
CASSLVGQWVETQYF
>TRBV7-8
CASTGTANTEAFF
>TRBV6-6
CASSYSMGGRGYGYTF
>TRBV20-1
CSASRLGQETQYF
>TRBV19
CASSPDRGPYGYTF
>TRBV6-6
CASKADSGTNEKLFF
>TRBV9
CASTPGQGYTEAFF
>TRBV15
CATSSEPSVPGSYNEQFF
>TRBV19
CASSRDSKRNEQFF
>TRBV6-5
CASTWSDYEQYF
>TRBV27
CASSFTDNYGYTF
>TRBV18
CASSPRRGPSNYGYTF
>TRBV7-8
CASGKLAAHNEQFF
>TRBV5-8
CASSGWRETQYF
>TRBV7-2
CASSSGDRETQYF
>TRBV5-6
CASRWTGPSTGELFF
>TRBV27
CASSLLQDGSSGANVLTF
>TRBV3-1/TRBV3-2
CASSQARGRTEAFF
>TRBV9
CASSVGASGFSYEQYF
>TRBV7-9
CASSFNAGRSRSYNEQFF
>TRBV21-1
CANRGGASPNTEAFF
>TRBV6-2/TRBV6-3
CASSYSTTGSNLNQPQHF
>TRBV29-1
CSVERWGQPYEQYF
>TRBV10-3
CATGTGASTDTQYF
>TRBV7-7
CASSLGQGAFYQETQYF
>TRBV6-5
CASSYGGNGGTEAFF
>TRBV9
CASSPQGGSVYEQFF
>TRBV18
CASSPLAGSPTHTDTQYF
>TRBV14
CASSQLQGYPDTQYF
>TRBV6-5
CASSYGGDGQPQHF
>TRBV4-2
CASSQAVVANTEAFF
>TRBV11-2
CASSLDPGGTEAFF
>TRBV7-2
CASSSRKGRGWGGYTF
>TRBV6-2/TRBV6-3
CASSYPYPGLETYEQYF
>TRBV18
CASSPPGPGVSGEQYF
>TRBV18
CASSPQSGIYNEQFF
>TRBV19
CASSMYLPGTSGMRTDTQYF
>TRBV6-5
CASSPGLLYSEAFF
>TRBV3-1/TRBV3-2
CASSQGSRTSETKNIQYF
>TRBV6-5
CASSRLTGRTEAFF
>TRBV4-2
CASSTPFEGKNTEAFF
>TRBV13
CASSPAGQGRDNEQFF
>TRBV18
CASSPKKTGAGETQYF
>TRBV7-3
CASSKSSTDTQYF
>TRBV5-1
CASSRGGSYEQYF
>TRBV7-6
CASSPEGGQTPDTQYF